Detailed here is one T cell receptor beta chain. The RNA input was about 0.45 to 1 ug, and it was reverse transcribed with random hexamers. TCRdb reprocessed the immunoSEQ multiplex PCR reads with MiXCR, giving one entry per CDR3 protein. The sample includes approximately 220,000 distinct CDR3 sequences, about 94% seen only once; the top ten take over 0.1%. The CDR3 is made up of 14 amino acids. Germline V CDR1 and CDR2: LNHNV, YYDKDF (reference sequence). Trimming stripped 7 bases from V and 3 bases from J, with 15 bases between. These data belong to a study of CD8 T cells in Susac syndrome. Sequenced input: CD8+ T cells from PBMCs. This clonotype was obtained from a human donor with multiple sclerosis. This sequence joins TRBV15 and TRBJ1-1; weak D call: TRBD1 (6 bases). CDR3 sequence reads: CATTLRGGDTEAFF. The CDR3 DNA reads as TGTGCCACCACCCTGAGGGGGGGGGACACTGAAGCTTTCTTT.